The 5 T cell receptor beta chains presented below share a single source sample, sequenced in a study of T cells in Graves' hyperthyroidism and ophthalmopathy. Amplification of TCR beta CDR3 regions was performed using RNA transcripts as template. The TCR CDR3 was amplified in a first-round RT-PCR using the HTBI primer set. TCRdb fed the multiplex PCR reads into MiXCR, producing one record per CDR3 protein. The data contain about 360,000 distinct CDR3 sequences, under 15% of them singletons. The material sequenced was blood. The origin of the receptors is a woman aged 18-29 years with Graves' hyperthyroidism.

This clonotype occurred many times. The chain employs TRBV30 and TRBJ2-1; D remains ambiguous. Germline values: CDR1 GTSNPN, CDR2 SVGIG (reference sequence). The CDR3 contains 12 residues. With 0 bases removed from V and 5 bases from J, the gap between germline ends came to 5 bases. This CDR3 reads CAWSVRDNEQFF. The DNA of the CDR3 is TGTGCCTGGAGTGTTAGGGACAATGAGCAGTTCTTC.

This sequence joins TRBV5-4 and TRBJ1-4, with 8 bases aligning to TRBD1. Per germline, CDR1 SGHNT and CDR2 YYREEE (reference sequence). The CDR3 loop spans 16 amino acids. Losses at the gene ends were 5 bases for V and 8 bases for J; bases not matched to a gene: 14. The CDR3 DNA sequence: TGTGCCAGCAGTTCTGCGGCCGGGACAGGAGCCGAAAAACTGTTTTTT. Its translation: CASSSAAGTGAEKLFF.

This clonotype came up many times. J is TRBJ1-2 and V is TRBV11-2; D unclear. The length of the CDR3 is 13 residues. Deletions cut 10 bases from V and 1 base from J, with 13 bases between. In germline, CDR1 is SGHAT, CDR2 FQNNGV. The CDR3 reads CATSLGRNYGYTF. CDR3 nucleotides: TGTGCCACCTCCTTGGGCCGTAACTATGGCTACACCTTC.

The CDR3 is CAIPEGGEQFF. Here the CDR3 DNA reads TGTGCCATCCCGGAAGGGGGTGAGCAGTTCTTC. The chain carries TRBV6-1 and TRBJ2-1; D is possibly TRBD1 (6 bases). The V and J ends lost 10 bases and 9 bases respectively, with 13 bases between them. The germline V gene has CDR1 MNHNS and CDR2 SASEGT. The CDR3 runs to 11 residues.

This clonotype was observed a handful of times. CDR3 bases: TGTGCCAGCGCTCCCTGGGGTATTCTTCTTGGGCGGGAGAGCAATGAGCAGTTCTTC. Protein: CASAPWGILLGRESNEQFF. The chain carries TRBV6-2 or TRBV6-3 and TRBJ2-1; 7 nucleotides match TRBD2. J gave up 6 bases and V 8 bases, and 25 bases lay outside the gene matches. CDR3 length equals 19 residues. The germline V gene encodes CDR1 MNHEY and CDR2 SVGEGT.